Below, 27 T cell receptor beta chains from the same sample are listed, as sequenced in a study of cytomegalovirus exposure and HLA in healthy donors. PCR was performed using 60 Vbeta and 13 Jbeta primers. Produced via immunoSEQ multiplex PCR; TCRdb's table is partial and in-frame only. The sample records roughly 83,000 clones, roughly 75% being singletons. Input material: PBMCs. These receptors were obtained from a man aged 60 to 69 in good health and CMV-seronegative.

J is TRBJ1-2 and V is TRBV7-3; 8 bases are a match to TRBD1. Germline CDR1 reads SGHTA; CDR2 reads FQGTGA. The V gene end was trimmed by 5 bases and the J gene end by 8 bases; junction bases not matched to a gene: 10. The CDR3 has 14 amino acids. The CDR3 spells CASSQQGGTGGYTF. The CDR3 coding sequence is TGTGCCAGCAGCCAACAGGGGGGCACTGGGGGCTACACCTTC.

This sequence joins TRBV6-1 and TRBJ2-7, with 9 bases aligning to TRBD1. V shed 2 bases and J 3 bases; nucleotides not matched to a gene: 5. This CDR3 comprises 15 residues. Germline CDR1 MNHNS, CDR2 SASEGT. The CDR3 sequence is CASSETGGASYEQYF. In DNA form, the CDR3 reads TGTGCCAGCAGTGAAACAGGGGGCGCGAGCTACGAGCAGTACTTC.

This chain joins TRBV6-4 and TRBJ2-3; 7 nucleotides line up with TRBD1. The CDR3 loop spans 14 amino acids. Trimming took 3 bases from V and 4 from J; bases not matched to a gene: 4. Germline V gene data show CDR1 as MRHNA and CDR2 as SNTAGT. The CDR3 sequence: CASSESTGSDTQYF. The DNA for the CDR3 is TGTGCCAGCAGTGAATCGACAGGGTCAGATACGCAGTATTTT.

The chain carries TRBV7-9 and TRBJ1-2; tentative D call: TRBD1 (6 bases). Germline values: CDR1 SEHNR, CDR2 FQNEAQ (reference sequence). CDR3 length: 14 amino acids. V was trimmed by 4 bases and J by 4 bases, leaving 13 bases between them. The CDR3, as DNA: TGTGCCAGCAGCTCACCGGGACAAGTCTATGGCTACACCTTC. Protein: CASSSPGQVYGYTF.

The rearrangement links TRBV10-1 to TRBJ1-3; TRBD1 matches 9 bases. The CDR3 covers 12 residues. Germline V gene sequence: CDR1 WNHNN, CDR2 SYGVQD (reference sequence). V trimming: 7 bases; J trimming: 7 bases; junction bases outside the gene matches: 2. The CDR3 is CASTGTGNTIYF. The DNA for the CDR3 is TGCGCCAGCACTGGGACAGGGAACACCATATATTTT.

The chain has TRBV29-1 and TRBJ1-5, with D perhaps matching TRBD1 (5 bases). The CDR3 consists of 15 residues. Deletions cut 5 bases from V and 0 bases from J, with 14 bases between. Per germline, CDR1 SQVTM and CDR2 ANQGSEA. The CDR3 region has the DNA TGCAGCGTTCTCCTTGGGGCCGATAGCAATCAGCCCCAGCATTTT. Its translation: CSVLLGADSNQPQHF.

The genes are TRBV10-1 and TRBJ2-1, with 8 positions matching TRBD2. Germline CDR1 reads WNHNN; CDR2 reads SYGVQD (reference sequence). This CDR3 is built from 16 residues. The junction had 13 bases not matched to a gene; V was cut back by 4 bases and J by 8 bases. CDR3 sequence (DNA): TGCGCCAGCAGTGTTCGTGCGGGGGGTCGGATCGATGAGCAGTTCTTC. Encoded protein: CASSVRAGGRIDEQFF.

J is TRBJ1-5 and V is TRBV18; D perhaps matches TRBD1 (5 bases). V was shortened by 5 bases and J by 0 bases, with 17 bases between the two germline ends. The CDR3 loop spans 17 amino acids. Per the germline V gene, CDR1 is KGHSH and CDR2 is LQKENI. The chain's CDR3 is CASSENIQGSSNQPQHF. The CDR3 nucleotides read TGTGCCAGCTCAGAAAATATCCAGGGAAGTAGCAATCAGCCCCAGCATTTT.

This chain joins TRBV4-1 and TRBJ1-1, with TRBD1 as a possible D gene (5 bases). Trimming cost V 4 bases and J 8 bases, with 14 bases left between them. The CDR3 consists of 13 residues. The germline V gene encodes CDR1 MGHRA and CDR2 YSYEKL. The CDR3 nucleotides read TGCGCCAGCAGCCCCCATGAGACAGCCGAAGCTTTCTTT. This codes for CASSPHETAEAFF.

The rearrangement joins TRBV7-3 to TRBJ2-1, with 9 bases aligning to TRBD1. Germline CDR1 SGHTA, CDR2 FQGTGA. After removal of 6 bases from V and 4 bases from J, the junction contained 7 bases not matched to a gene. This CDR3 contains 15 residues. The CDR3 DNA is TGTGCCAGCAGGTCCGGGACAGGGTTGTACAATGAGCAGTTCTTC. Translated, it gives CASRSGTGLYNEQFF.

This chain uses TRBV27 with TRBJ2-7, with D possibly being TRBD2 (5 bases). The CDR3 length is 15 residues. Germline CDR1 and CDR2: MNHEY and SMNVEV (reference sequence). V gave up 0 bases and J gave up 7 bases, with 16 bases separating them. The CDR3 coding sequence is TGTGCCAGCAGTTTATCCCTAGGATACTCGGGGGAGCAGTACTTC. It translates to CASSLSLGYSGEQYF.

J is TRBJ1-4 and V is TRBV13; TRBD1 agrees at 7 bases. The V and J ends lost 5 bases and 0 bases, in that order; junction bases with no gene match: 6. Germline loops: CDR1 PRHDT, CDR2 FYEKMQ (reference sequence). CDR3 length equals 16 residues. For the CDR3, the DNA is TGTGCCAGCAGCCTAAATACAGGGGCAACTAATGAAAAACTGTTTTTT. This encodes CASSLNTGATNEKLFF.

The chain uses TRBV4-1 and TRBJ1-5; 11 nucleotides align to TRBD1. This CDR3 region has 17 residues. V lost 1 base and J lost 7; bases outside the gene matches: 9. The germline V gene has CDR1 MGHRA and CDR2 YSYEKL. The CDR3 nucleotides are TGCGCCAGCAGCCAAGGGGGCTTGGGACAGGGGGAACAGCCCCAGCATTTT. It codes for CASSQGGLGQGEQPQHF.

DNA of the CDR3: TGTGCCAGCAGCTTTAGCGGGGGACCCTACGAGCAGTACTTC. Its protein product is CASSFSGGPYEQYF. The chain links TRBV7-2 to TRBJ2-5; 9 nucleotides line up with TRBD2. The last part of the DNA fits TRBJ2-7 better; the J call may be wrong. CDR1 SGHTA and CDR2 FQGNSA come from the germline V gene. The CDR3 loop spans 14 amino acids.

The gene calls are TRBV2 and TRBJ2-2, with D possibly matching TRBD1 (6 bases). The CDR3 runs 16 residues. Germline lookup yields CDR1 SNHLY and CDR2 FYNNEI. The V and J ends lost 4 bases and 6 bases respectively, with 18 bases between them. In DNA form, the CDR3 reads TGTGCCAGCAGTGTAATGACAGGCCCCTTCGCCGGGGAGCTGTTTTTT. This translates into CASSVMTGPFAGELFF.

V usage is TRBV9 and J usage is TRBJ1-6; 9 bases align to TRBD1. J was trimmed by 10 bases and V by 3 bases; bases with no gene match: 14. There are 17 residues in the CDR3. Germline CDR1 and CDR2: SGDLS and YYNGEE. CDR3 nucleotides: TGTGCCAGCAGCGCCACCTCCGGGACAGGGAAGAGATCACCCCTCCACTTT. This gives the protein CASSATSGTGKRSPLHF.

The chain joins TRBV15 to TRBJ1-5, with TRBD1 as a possible D gene (6 bases). Trimming took 0 bases from V and 2 from J, leaving 14 bases between them. The CDR3 is 17 residues long. From germline, CDR1 is LNHNV and CDR2 YYDKDF (reference sequence). CDR3 amino acids: CATSRELGRGGNQPQHF. Written as DNA, the CDR3 is TGTGCCACCAGCAGAGAACTGGGCAGGGGTGGCAATCAGCCCCAGCATTTT.

The CDR3 protein is CASSENIAGGHYEQYF. CDR3 DNA: TGTGCCAGCAGCGAAAATATAGCGGGGGGGCACTACGAGCAGTACTTC. The genes are TRBV9 and TRBJ2-7; TRBD2 matches 11 bases. V lost 3 bases to trimming and J lost 3 bases; unmatched junction nucleotides: 8. Germline V gene lookup returns CDR1 SGDLS and CDR2 YYNGEE. The CDR3 totals 16 residues.

V gene TRBV5-1 combines with J gene TRBJ2-7; D is perhaps TRBD1 (6 bases). V lost 0 bases to trimming and J lost 2 bases, with 12 bases between them. Per germline, CDR1 SGHRS and CDR2 YFSETQ. The length of the CDR3 is 15 residues. CDR3 sequence reads: CASSLAQGQTYEQYF. The CDR3 bases are TGCGCCAGCAGCTTGGCCCAAGGACAGACCTACGAGCAGTACTTC.

This clone was observed a handful of times. The gene calls are TRBV19 and TRBJ2-7, with TRBD1 matching over 7 bases. CDR1 LNHDA and CDR2 SQIVND come from the germline V gene (reference sequence). The CDR3 extends over 12 amino acids. Losses at the gene ends were 6 bases for V and 5 bases for J; bases not matched to a gene: 4. Here the CDR3 reads CASRAGGDEQYF. The CDR3 region has the DNA TGTGCCAGTAGGGCAGGGGGTGACGAGCAGTACTTC.

V usage is TRBV6-6 and J usage is TRBJ2-3, with TRBD1 identical over 9 bases. Trimming took 5 bases from V and 2 from J; bases not matched to a gene: 5. Germline CDR1 is MNHNY and CDR2 is SVGAGI (reference sequence). This CDR3 contains 15 residues. Here the CDR3 DNA reads TGTGCCAGCAGTCCCCGGACAGGGGTCACAGATACGCAGTATTTT. It encodes CASSPRTGVTDTQYF.

The J gene is TRBJ1-2, the V gene TRBV25-1; 7 positions match TRBD1. The V segment lost 3 bases and the J segment 4 bases; nucleotides outside the gene matches: 2. This CDR3 has 13 residues. Germline V lookup: CDR1 MGHDK, CDR2 SYGVNS. CDR3 in amino acids: CASSDTGVYGYTF. Here the CDR3 DNA reads TGTGCCAGCAGTGATACAGGGGTCTATGGCTACACCTTC.

The V and J genes are TRBV9 and TRBJ2-7; TRBD1 agrees at 8 bases. The CDR3 runs to 13 residues. Germline-derived CDR1 and CDR2 are SGDLS and YYNGEE. The trim removed 3 bases at V and 7 bases at J, leaving 6 bases unmatched. The CDR3 reads CASSGRGRGEQYF. The CDR3 region has the DNA TGTGCCAGCAGCGGCAGGGGGCGCGGGGAGCAGTACTTC.

The chain links TRBV6-4 to TRBJ2-1, with 8 positions matching TRBD2. The CDR3 has 15 amino acids. The ends lost 3 bases at V and 7 bases at J; junction bases unmatched: 8. Germline values: CDR1 MRHNA, CDR2 SNTAGT. CDR3 residues: CASSEANSGANEQFF. CDR3 nucleotide sequence: TGTGCCAGCAGTGAAGCGAATAGCGGGGCTAATGAGCAGTTCTTC.

In this sample, this clone turned up a few times. The V call is TRBV9, the J call TRBJ2-3; D may be TRBD1 (6 bases). The CDR3 is 14 residues long. CDR1 SGDLS and CDR2 YYNGEE come from the germline V gene. The V and J ends lost 0 bases and 6 bases respectively, with 11 bases between them. The CDR3 protein is CASSVGWGQDTQYF. For the CDR3, the DNA is TGTGCCAGCAGCGTAGGCTGGGGGCAGGATACGCAGTATTTT.

The chain carries TRBV7-2 and TRBJ2-1, with TRBD2 matching over 8 bases. The CDR3 has 16 residues. CDR1 and CDR2 from the germline V gene are SGHTA and FQGNSA. With 1 base clipped from V and 6 bases from J, the junction kept 8 bases outside the gene matches. Written as DNA, the CDR3 is TGTGCCAGCAGCTTAGGCGGCGGGGGGCGATCCAATGAGCAGTTCTTC. It specifies CASSLGGGGRSNEQFF.

Worth noting for this clone: At one end, the junction sequence differs from germline, possibly due to a read error. The genes are TRBV4-1 and TRBJ1-1, with D perhaps matching TRBD1 (5 bases). Germline lookup yields CDR1 MGHRA and CDR2 YSYEKL. The CDR3 totals 16 residues. Here the CDR3 DNA reads TGCGCCAGCAGCCACATTCGCCTCAAGGGGAACGCTGAAGCTTTCTTT. The encoded protein is CASSHIRLKGNAEAFF.